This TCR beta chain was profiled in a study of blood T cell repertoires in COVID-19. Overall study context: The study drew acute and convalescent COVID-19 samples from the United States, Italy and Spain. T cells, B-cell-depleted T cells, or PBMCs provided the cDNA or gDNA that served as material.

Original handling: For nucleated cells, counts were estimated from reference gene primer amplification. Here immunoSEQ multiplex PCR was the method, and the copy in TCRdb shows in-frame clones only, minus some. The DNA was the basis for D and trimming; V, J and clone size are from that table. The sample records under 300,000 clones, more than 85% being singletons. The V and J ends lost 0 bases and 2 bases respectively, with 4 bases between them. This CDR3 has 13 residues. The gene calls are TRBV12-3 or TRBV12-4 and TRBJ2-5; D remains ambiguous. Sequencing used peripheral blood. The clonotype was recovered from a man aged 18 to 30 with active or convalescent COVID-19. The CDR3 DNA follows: TGTGCCAGCAGTTTAGCCCAACAAGAGACCCAGTACTTC. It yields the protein CASSLAQQETQYF.